Listed below are T cell receptor beta chains from one sample, sequenced in a study of spatial heterogeneity in lung cancer. TCRdb processed the 5' RACE reads anew with MiXCR; each CDR3 protein has one entry. This sample carries some 85,000 distinct CDR3 sequences, approximately 18% of them seen once, and the ten largest clones take roughly 6.2%. Sequencing was performed on PBMCs, taken at surgery. The receptors originated from a male donor with early-stage non-small cell lung cancer. CDR3s include the opening cysteine and the closing phenylalanine or tryptophan. Each record gives: CDR3 length, clone size, V gene, CDR3 protein. Rows may omit the clone size; those that give it use once, few, many or a size class.

cdr3_length: 15; clone_size: few; v_call: TRBV2; cdr3_aa: CASSEAGQGAGEQYF
cdr3_length: 15; clone_size: few; v_call: TRBV9; cdr3_aa: CASSVGAGEAYEQYF
cdr3_length: 12; clone_size: -; v_call: TRBV28; cdr3_aa: CASSLIGNEAFF
cdr3_length: 14; clone_size: -; v_call: TRBV25-1; cdr3_aa: CASKDRQGWGTQYF
cdr3_length: 16; clone_size: few; v_call: TRBV27; cdr3_aa: CASSSGQGKPNQPQHF
cdr3_length: 15; clone_size: many; v_call: TRBV3-1; cdr3_aa: CASSQGLGGNQPQHF
cdr3_length: 13; clone_size: once; v_call: TRBV12-3/TRBV12-4; cdr3_aa: CASSLKRHNEQFF
cdr3_length: 16; clone_size: few; v_call: TRBV20-1; cdr3_aa: CSASHGLAGRSYEQYF
cdr3_length: 15; clone_size: few; v_call: TRBV11-3; cdr3_aa: CASSRAGTGDNEQFF
cdr3_length: 11; clone_size: -; v_call: TRBV10-2; cdr3_aa: CAVRDGYEQYF
cdr3_length: 13; clone_size: few; v_call: TRBV7-2; cdr3_aa: CASSRRNTGELFF
cdr3_length: 12; clone_size: -; v_call: TRBV10-3; cdr3_aa: CAISEGAGQAFF
cdr3_length: 15; clone_size: -; v_call: TRBV5-1; cdr3_aa: CASSLAGSGRGGQYF
cdr3_length: 15; clone_size: -; v_call: TRBV5-6; cdr3_aa: CASSLKSGQGDEQYF
cdr3_length: 15; clone_size: -; v_call: TRBV6-5; cdr3_aa: CASSLLPGEGTEAFF
cdr3_length: 17; clone_size: few; v_call: TRBV29-1; cdr3_aa: CSVQAQGLAGIYNEQFF
cdr3_length: 14; clone_size: few; v_call: TRBV19; cdr3_aa: CASRKGGANYGYTF
cdr3_length: 13; clone_size: many; v_call: TRBV5-4; cdr3_aa: CASSLSPLREQYF
cdr3_length: 12; clone_size: few; v_call: TRBV20-1; cdr3_aa: CSARRVNTEAFF
cdr3_length: 14; clone_size: -; v_call: TRBV2; cdr3_aa: CASSDSVSTDTQYF
cdr3_length: 16; clone_size: few; v_call: TRBV10-3; cdr3_aa: CAISITESGTGREAFF
cdr3_length: 17; clone_size: -; v_call: TRBV27; cdr3_aa: CASSLLQGGGGTDTQYF
cdr3_length: 17; clone_size: many; v_call: TRBV4-3; cdr3_aa: CASSLDLTSLLYNEQFF
cdr3_length: 15; clone_size: few; v_call: TRBV5-1; cdr3_aa: CASSRWDVRVETQYF
cdr3_length: 12; clone_size: many; v_call: TRBV7-8; cdr3_aa: CASSRRYNEQFF
cdr3_length: 14; clone_size: -; v_call: TRBV5-4; cdr3_aa: CASSLGQETSPLHF
cdr3_length: 14; clone_size: -; v_call: TRBV2; cdr3_aa: CASSEQGTLQPQHF
cdr3_length: 17; clone_size: -; v_call: TRBV28; cdr3_aa: CASSPRRQGGSYNEQFF
cdr3_length: 13; clone_size: few; v_call: TRBV28; cdr3_aa: CASSQQVRETQYF
cdr3_length: 11; clone_size: -; v_call: TRBV20-1; cdr3_aa: CSASSRETQYF
cdr3_length: 14; clone_size: few; v_call: TRBV4-2; cdr3_aa: CASSQEGSSYEQYF
cdr3_length: 15; clone_size: -; v_call: TRBV24-1; cdr3_aa: CATSDSPTGTGELFF
cdr3_length: 13; clone_size: many; v_call: TRBV12-3/TRBV12-4; cdr3_aa: CASHRGMNTEAFF
cdr3_length: 13; clone_size: few; v_call: TRBV18; cdr3_aa: CASSPLGSYEQYF
cdr3_length: 16; clone_size: -; v_call: TRBV5-1; cdr3_aa: CASSPGVGTGAYEQYF
cdr3_length: 13; clone_size: -; v_call: TRBV7-2; cdr3_aa: CASSQQDSYEQYF
cdr3_length: 13; clone_size: once; v_call: TRBV25-1; cdr3_aa: CASSEWRDTKAFF
cdr3_length: 17; clone_size: many; v_call: TRBV7-2; cdr3_aa: CASSERIDRGGPYGYTF
cdr3_length: 15; clone_size: many; v_call: TRBV2; cdr3_aa: CASSLQGRPNEKLFF
cdr3_length: 10; clone_size: many; v_call: TRBV7-6; cdr3_aa: CASSLLLLFF
cdr3_length: 14; clone_size: few; v_call: TRBV5-1; cdr3_aa: CASSSTGSGTEAFF
cdr3_length: 14; clone_size: -; v_call: TRBV27; cdr3_aa: CASRTGGFGNTIYF
cdr3_length: 12; clone_size: many; v_call: TRBV20-1; cdr3_aa: CSARAGADTQYF
cdr3_length: 13; clone_size: -; v_call: TRBV27; cdr3_aa: CASSFSGPREYTF
cdr3_length: 14; clone_size: many; v_call: TRBV3-1; cdr3_aa: CASSQDTGGTEAFF
cdr3_length: 16; clone_size: few; v_call: TRBV5-1; cdr3_aa: CASSLPGTGNTGELFF
cdr3_length: 16; clone_size: -; v_call: TRBV28; cdr3_aa: CASSPIGDYSNQPQHF
cdr3_length: 16; clone_size: -; v_call: TRBV7-9; cdr3_aa: CASSYGLAGVQNEQFF
cdr3_length: 15; clone_size: few; v_call: TRBV27; cdr3_aa: CASSLVAALVAEAFF